This T cell receptor beta chain was retrieved from a study of blood T cell repertoires in COVID-19. Study-wide context: Donors in Cohort 3 counted as recovered after two negative PCRs, clearance, or symptom resolution. In each case, the material was cDNA or gDNA derived from T cells, B-cell-depleted T cells, or PBMCs.

TCRdb's copy holds only in-frame clones and misses some; the assay was immunoSEQ multiplex PCR. Of about 170,000 clones in the sample, around three quarters are singletons; the top ten hold under 20%. Across 20 to 25 US areas, participants ranged in age from roughly 18 to 95 years. Germline CDR1 is KGHSH and CDR2 is LQKENI. The CDR3 length is 15 residues. V was pared by 3 bases and J by 4 bases, with 13 bases between. The source is a woman aged 70 to 79 in a cohort exposed to, infected with or recovered from COVID-19 (not recorded which). V gene TRBV18 combines with J gene TRBJ2-1, with D unclear. Sequenced sample: PBMCs or T cells enriched from blood (not recorded which). The CDR3 here is CASSPTHGQYNEQFF. The DNA for the CDR3 is TGTGCCAGCTCACCCACACATGGGCAGTACAATGAGCAGTTCTTC.